One and the same sample provided the 29 T cell receptor beta chains below, sequenced in a study of beta chain features in type 1 diabetes. Expressed TCRB transcripts were sequenced after all isolated RNA was converted to cDNA. Using immunoSEQ multiplex PCR, the repertoire was profiled, and TCRdb retains in-frame clones only, with some absent. The sample records about 320,000 clones, roughly 15% being singletons. Sequencing used central memory CD4+ T cells from blood. The receptors shown here come from a man aged 25-45 years in good health.

This clone was counted only a few times. This chain joins TRBV5-1 and TRBJ2-7; the D gene is possibly TRBD1 (6 bases). V was clipped by 3 bases and J by 3 bases, with 13 bases between them. The CDR3 runs 14 residues. Germline lookup yields CDR1 SGHRS and CDR2 YFSETQ. CDR3 sequence (DNA): TGCGCCAGCAGCTCGACTCAGGGGAACTACGAGCAGTACGTC. Translated, it gives CASSSTQGNYEQYV.

This clone was picked up a small number of times. The rearrangement joins TRBV27 to TRBJ1-2, with TRBD1 matching over 9 bases. The germline V gene has CDR1 MNHEY and CDR2 SMNVEV (reference sequence). The CDR3 sequence is 18 residues long. Unmatched junction bases numbered 12, after V lost 4 bases and J lost 0 bases. The CDR3 loop reads CASSYRTGDRAPNYGYTF. In nucleotides, the CDR3 is TGTGCCAGCAGTTATCGGACGGGGGACAGGGCCCCTAACTATGGCTACACCTTC.

The chain employs TRBV29-1 and TRBJ1-2; D might be TRBD1 (5 bases). The CDR3 is made up of 14 amino acids. Germline V CDR1 and CDR2: SQVTM, ANQGSEA. With 7 bases removed from V and 0 bases from J, the gap between germline ends came to 15 bases. The CDR3 sequence is CSGAPGPSNYGYTF. The CDR3 coding sequence is TGCAGCGGCGCACCGGGGCCATCTAACTATGGCTACACCTTC.

This clone was observed at least ten times. The chain couples TRBV7-2 to TRBJ2-7; 8 nucleotides line up with TRBD1. This CDR3 has 15 amino acids. The trim removed 5 bases at V and 6 bases at J, leaving 12 bases unmatched. Germline CDR1 SGHTA, CDR2 FQGNSA. The CDR3: CASSQRTGRFSEQYF. CDR3 coding DNA: TGTGCCAGCAGCCAAAGGACAGGGAGGTTCTCCGAGCAGTACTTC.

This clone was seen a handful of times. The rearrangement links TRBV29-1 to TRBJ1-2, with D possibly TRBD1 on 6 matching bases. V was clipped by 6 bases and J by 4 bases, with 21 bases between them. The CDR3 covers 15 residues. Germline V lookup: CDR1 SQVTM, CDR2 ANQGSEA. The CDR3: CSVPLKGVTGYGYTF. DNA for the CDR3: TGCAGCGTCCCTTTGAAGGGGGTCACTGGCTATGGCTACACCTTC.

The genes are TRBV2 and TRBJ2-3; the match to TRBD2 covers 8 bases. The V gene end was trimmed by 4 bases and the J gene end by 4 bases; junction bases not matched to a gene: 10. Germline CDR1 and CDR2: SNHLY and FYNNEI. The CDR3 is 16 amino acids. Here the CDR3 reads CASSVTGGRRADTQYF. For the CDR3, the DNA is TGTGCCAGCAGTGTTACTGGCGGGAGGCGGGCAGATACGCAGTATTTT.

This sequence joins TRBV7-2 and TRBJ2-7; TRBD2 aligns across 8 bases. V lost 2 bases, J lost 2 bases, and 8 bases stayed unmatched. The CDR3 runs to 16 residues. Germline loops: CDR1 SGHTA, CDR2 FQGNSA. The CDR3 bases are TGTGCCAGCAGCTTACGACGGGGGGGGCACACCTACGAGCAGTACTTC. Encoded protein: CASSLRRGGHTYEQYF. Full variable domain (rest looked up from reference TRBV7-2 and TRBJ2-7): GAGVSQSPSNKVTEKGKDVELRCDPISGHTALYWYRQSLGQGLEFLIYFQGNSAPDKSGLPSDRFSAERTGGSVSTLTIQRTQQEDSAVYLCASSLRRGGHTYEQYFGPGTRLTVT.

This clone was seen a few times. The genes are TRBV6-5 and TRBJ2-7; D may be TRBD2 (6 bases). Germline V gene sequence: CDR1 MNHEY, CDR2 SVGAGI. The CDR3 sequence is 15 residues long. V was trimmed by 4 bases and J by 2 bases, leaving 15 bases between them. CDR3 protein: CASSSRGGVTYEQYV. The CDR3 nucleotides read TGTGCCAGCAGTTCCCGGGGCGGGGTCACCTACGAGCAGTACGTC.

The chain couples TRBV2 to TRBJ2-2; D possibly corresponds to TRBD2 (5 bases). Germline loops: CDR1 SNHLY, CDR2 FYNNEI. Deletions cut 4 bases from V and 4 bases from J, with 10 bases between. CDR3 length: 14 amino acids. CDR3 coding DNA: TGTGCCAGCAGTGGACGAGCGGTCACCGGGGAGCTGTTTTTT. Translating gives CASSGRAVTGELFF.

The V call is TRBV1, the J call TRBJ1-4. TRBV1 is a listed pseudogene. This CDR3 comprises 15 residues. The CDR3 nucleotides are TGCACCAAACCACCCCGGATTGCAACTAATGAAAAACTGTTTTTT. Its translation: CTKPPRIATNEKLFF.

In regard to this clone: Other DNA sequences of this sample code for an identical CDR3. This chain joins TRBV6-6 and TRBJ2-1; D possibly corresponds to TRBD1 (5 bases). V was shortened by 2 bases and J by 0 bases, with 8 bases between the two germline ends. Germline CDR1 reads MNHNY; CDR2 reads SVGAGI (reference sequence). This CDR3 has 15 amino acids. The CDR3 DNA reads as TGTGCCAGCAGTTACCAGGGTAGCTCCTACAATGAGCAGTTCTTC. Translated: CASSYQGSSYNEQFF.

In this sample, this clone turned up many times. The chain has TRBV4-3 and TRBJ1-2; D unclear. The CDR3 length is 16 residues. The germline CDR1 and CDR2 sequences are LGHNA and YSLEER. Trimming removed 0 bases from V and 5 bases from J, with 16 bases in between. The CDR3 region is CASSQDPVSGGYGYTF. The DNA of the CDR3 is TGCGCCAGCAGCCAAGATCCCGTTTCAGGAGGGTATGGCTACACCTTC.

The chain carries TRBV10-1 and TRBJ2-7; tentatively, D is TRBD1 or TRBD2 (5 bases each). Germline loops: CDR1 WNHNN, CDR2 SYGVQD (reference sequence). V was cut by 6 bases and J by 0 bases, with 9 bases left in between. CDR3 length: 13 residues. The CDR3 sequence: CASSGAGSYEQYF. The CDR3 bases are TGCGCCAGCAGCGGGGCGGGCTCCTACGAGCAGTACTTC.

The chain carries TRBV7-9 and TRBJ2-3; D perhaps matches TRBD2 (6 bases). CDR3 size: 15 residues. Germline V gives CDR1 SEHNR, CDR2 FQNEAQ (reference sequence). Trimming removed 5 bases from V and 2 bases from J, with 14 bases in between. CDR3 in DNA: TGTGCCAGCAGCCATCCTAGCGAAACCACAGATACGCAGTATTTT. It encodes CASSHPSETTDTQYF.

This chain joins TRBV2 and TRBJ2-3; 13 bases are a match to TRBD2. The CDR3 consists of 14 residues. Germline assignment: CDR1 SNHLY and CDR2 FYNNEI. Trimming removed 8 bases from V and 8 bases from J; junction bases left unmatched: 7. In DNA, the CDR3 is TGTGCCAGCGCCACTAGCGGGGGGGAGGGTACGCAGTATTTT. The encoded protein is CASATSGGEGTQYF.

The sample holds a few counts of this clone. The rearrangement uses TRBV29-1 and TRBJ2-1; D is possibly TRBD1 or TRBD2 (6 bases each). There are 14 residues in the CDR3. Germline values: CDR1 SQVTM, CDR2 ANQGSEA. Between the trimmed V and J ends, which lost 8 bases and 2 bases, there was a span of 16 bases. In nucleotides, the CDR3 is TGCAGCTCCTCGGGGGCAGGGACCTACAATGAGCAGTTCTTC. It yields the protein CSSSGAGTYNEQFF.

The J gene is TRBJ1-1, the V gene TRBV5-1; perhaps TRBD1 as D (6 bases). V was shortened by 3 bases and J by 4 bases, with 16 bases between the two germline ends. Germline V gene data show CDR1 as SGHRS and CDR2 as YFSETQ. CDR3 size: 15 residues. The CDR3 sequence: CASSSAGARSTEAFF. The CDR3 DNA reads as TGCGCCAGCAGCTCGGCGGGGGCTCGGAGCACTGAAGCTTTCTTT. Full variable domain (remainder filled in from reference TRBV5-1 and TRBJ1-1): KAGVTQTPRYLIKTRGQQVTLSCSPISGHRSVSWYQQTPGQGLQFLFEYFSETQRNKGNFPGRFSGRQFSNSRSEMNVSTLELGDSALYLCASSSAGARSTEAFFGQGTRLTVV.

This clone was picked up a small number of times. V usage is TRBV7-6 and J usage is TRBJ2-6; D possibly corresponds to TRBD2 (5 bases). Germline assignment: CDR1 SGHVS and CDR2 FNYEAQ. Trimming cost V 3 bases and J 2 bases, with 17 bases left between them. This CDR3 spans 18 amino acids. The CDR3 region is CASSLNSLRVAGANVLTF. The CDR3 nucleotides are TGTGCCAGCAGCTTGAACAGCCTGAGGGTAGCTGGGGCCAACGTCCTGACTTTC.

This clone was found a few times. The V call is TRBV7-9, the J call TRBJ2-5; TRBD2 aligns across 7 bases. Germline values: CDR1 SEHNR, CDR2 FQNEAQ (reference sequence). With V trimmed by 5 bases and J by 4 bases, 10 bases remained unmatched. This CDR3 has 15 residues. For the CDR3, the DNA is TGTGCCAGCAGCCTTCAAGCGGGATATGTAGAGACCCAGTACTTC. Translating gives CASSLQAGYVETQYF. Drawing the rest from reference TRBV7-9 and TRBJ2-5, the complete variable domain is DTGVSQNPRHKITKRGQNVTFRCDPISEHNRLYWYRQTLGQGPEFLTYFQNEAQLEKSRLLSDRFSAERPKGSFSTLEIQRTEQGDSAMYLCASSLQAGYVETQYFGPGTRLLVL.

This chain uses TRBV28 with TRBJ1-5; D may be TRBD1 (5 bases). The CDR3 totals 14 residues. Trimming pared 2 bases from V and 5 bases from J, leaving 10 bases between. Germline V gene lookup returns CDR1 MDHEN and CDR2 SYDVKM. CDR3 amino acids: CASSLTGQYQPQHF. CDR3 sequence (DNA): TGTGCCAGCAGTTTAACAGGACAATATCAGCCCCAGCATTTT.

This rearrangement joins TRBV7-2 to TRBJ1-5; D call uncertain. This CDR3 contains 16 residues. In germline, CDR1 is SGHTA, CDR2 FQGNSA. The V end was cut by 2 bases, the J end by 7 bases, with 18 bases between. CDR3 loop: CASSLSGFGVGQPQHF. In DNA, the CDR3 is TGTGCCAGCAGCTTATCAGGTTTTGGGGTAGGACAGCCCCAGCATTTT.

This chain links TRBV6-1 with TRBJ2-6, with a possible D match to TRBD2 (5 bases). The V gene's germline CDR1 is MNHNS and CDR2 SASEGT. CDR3 length: 15 residues. Trimming removed 8 bases from V and 2 bases from J, with 13 bases in between. Here the CDR3 DNA reads TGTGCCAGCGGGGAGAGAGCCGCTGGGGCCAACGTCCTGACTTTC. Its protein is CASGERAAGANVLTF.

This clone was counted only a few times. The same CDR3 also results from other DNA sequences found in this sample. The chain couples TRBV5-6 to TRBJ2-1, with D uncertain. This CDR3 has 14 residues. Germline V gene lookup returns CDR1 SGHDT and CDR2 YYEEEE. The V end was cut by 0 bases, the J end by 3 bases, with 7 bases between. CDR3 nucleotide sequence: TGTGCCAGCAGCTTGGGTCAGTACTACAATGAGCAGTTCTTC. Amino acids: CASSLGQYYNEQFF.

In regard to this clone: At one boundary the junction diverges from the germline segment, which might be a read error. The chain uses TRBV2 and TRBJ2-2; D uncertain. This CDR3 comprises 13 residues. Germline CDR1 reads SNHLY; CDR2 reads FYNNEI. This CDR3 is CASSEARTGELFF. The CDR3 nucleotides read TGTGCCAGCAGCGAAGCGAGAACCGGGGAGCTGTTTTTT.

This clone has only a few counts. The chain carries TRBV5-1 and TRBJ2-2, with TRBD1 matching over 9 bases. CDR1 is SGHRS and CDR2 is YFSETQ in the germline V gene. With V trimmed by 5 bases and J by 1 base, 9 bases remained unmatched. This CDR3 has 17 amino acids. The CDR3 bases are TGCGCCAGCAGATCATTAACAGGGGGCATGAACACCGGGGAGCTGTTTTTT. Its protein product is CASRSLTGGMNTGELFF.

The chain has TRBV7-7 and TRBJ2-1, with a possible D match to TRBD2 (5 bases). V lost 5 bases and J lost 4, with 12 bases in between. This CDR3 spans 14 amino acids. Germline V gives CDR1 SSHAT, CDR2 FNYEAQ (reference sequence). The DNA of the CDR3 is TGTGCCAGCAGCATACGGACGGGGTACAATGAGCAGTTCTTC. This gives the protein CASSIRTGYNEQFF.

This clone was detected ten times or more. The rearrangement uses TRBV7-6 and TRBJ1-4, with a weak D call TRBD1 (5 bases). This CDR3 is built from 13 residues. V shed 5 bases and J shed 8 bases, with 12 bases lying between them. Germline assignment: CDR1 SGHVS and CDR2 FNYEAQ. The CDR3 reads CASSRDAGEKLFF. CDR3 in DNA: TGTGCCAGCAGCCGGGACGCAGGGGAAAAACTGTTTTTT.

The chain employs TRBV7-2 and TRBJ1-1, with no clear D. Trimming took 1 base from V and 2 from J, leaving 14 bases between them. The CDR3 is 16 amino acids. CDR1 and CDR2 (germline): SGHTA, FQGNSA. The CDR3: CASSLGVGRANTEAFF. The CDR3 coding sequence is TGTGCCAGCAGCTTAGGGGTTGGCAGAGCAAACACTGAAGCTTTCTTT. Combining the CDR3 with reference TRBV7-2 and TRBJ1-1 gives the whole variable domain GAGVSQSPSNKVTEKGKDVELRCDPISGHTALYWYRQSLGQGLEFLIYFQGNSAPDKSGLPSDRFSAERTGGSVSTLTIQRTQQEDSAVYLCASSLGVGRANTEAFFGQGTRLTVV.

This clone showed up many times. CDR3 nucleotides: TGTGCCAGTAGTCCAGTGTTCACCGGGGAGCTGTTTTTT. Its translation is CASSPVFTGELFF. The chain carries TRBV19 and TRBJ2-2; D is unresolved. CDR3 length: 13 amino acids. V lost 5 bases and J lost 4, with 8 bases in between. Germline CDR1 and CDR2: LNHDA and SQIVND (reference sequence).